The rows below give T cell receptor beta chains drawn from one sample of a study of CD8 T cells in Susac syndrome. In TCRdb, the immunoSEQ multiplex PCR reads were re-called with MiXCR into one record per CDR3 protein. The table lists more than 90,000 distinct CDR3 sequences, roughly 93% of them singletons, with roughly 0.094% in the top ten. The sequencing input was CD4+ T cells from PBMCs. The receptors were gathered from a human donor with multiple sclerosis. Each CDR3 is given with its conserved first and last residue. A D gene is named only where the DNA matches it firmly. Clone size appears in some rows only: once, few, many, or a class for an expanded clone.

- | - | TRBJ1-2 | TRBV12-3/TRBV12-4 | CASSFWGDPNYGYTF | TGTGCCAGCAGTTTCTGGGGAGACCCTAACTATGGCTACACCTTC
TRBD2 | - | TRBJ2-1 | TRBV2 | CASELETSGFNEQFF | TGTGCCAGCGAATTGGAGACTAGCGGATTCAATGAGCAGTTCTTC
- | - | TRBJ1-2 | TRBV20-1 | CSARDSSTNYGYTF | TGCAGTGCTAGAGACAGCTCCACAAACTATGGCTACACCTTC
- | - | TRBJ2-5 | TRBV18 | CASSPRLPLQETQYF | TGTGCCAGCTCACCAAGGTTGCCTCTCCAAGAGACCCAGTACTTC
- | - | TRBJ2-3 | TRBV5-1 | CASSLAPVGTDTQYF | TGCGCCAGCAGCTTGGCTCCGGTGGGCACAGATACGCAGTATTTT
TRBD1 | - | TRBJ2-2 | TRBV12-3/TRBV12-4 | CASTLQGDGELFF | TGTGCCAGCACCCTGCAGGGGGACGGGGAGCTGTTTTTT
- | - | TRBJ1-2 | TRBV5-4 | CASSSPGLNYGYTF | TGTGCCAGCAGCTCACCAGGGCTTAACTATGGCTACACCTTC
TRBD2 | - | TRBJ2-1 | TRBV7-9 | CASSLGLAGTEQFF | TGTGCCAGCAGCTTGGGACTAGCGGGGACTGAGCAGTTCTTC
TRBD1 | - | TRBJ2-2 | TRBV20-1 | CSAREVTGTGVNTGELFF | TGCAGTGCTAGAGAGGTGACCGGGACAGGGGTTAACACCGGGGAGCTGTTTTTT
TRBD1 | - | TRBJ1-2 | TRBV19 | CATSRDRGFGYTF | TGTGCCACCTCCCGGGACAGGGGTTTTGGCTACACCTTC
- | - | TRBJ1-1 | TRBV6-5 | CASSPPRGRNTEAFF | TGTGCCAGCAGTCCCCCCCGGGGCAGGAACACTGAAGCTTTCTTT
- | once | TRBJ1-1 | TRBV2 | CASSGQPNTEAFF | TGTGCCAGCAGCGGGCAGCCGAACACTGAAGCTTTCTTT
- | - | TRBJ1-1 | TRBV7-8 | CASSNKWDTEAFF | TGTGCCAGCAGCAATAAGTGGGACACTGAAGCTTTCTTT
- | - | TRBJ2-5 | TRBV7-9 | CASSLSGRSYGETQYF | TGTGCCAGCAGCTTATCGGGCCGTAGTTACGGAGAGACCCAGTACTTC
- | few | TRBJ1-5 | TRBV18 | CASSSTVNQPQHF | TGTGCCAGCTCATCGACAGTAAATCAGCCCCAGCATTTT
- | once | TRBJ2-1 | TRBV2 | CASRVQGNEQFF | TGTGCCAGCAGGGTACAGGGTAATGAGCAGTTCTTC
TRBD1 | - | TRBJ1-5 | TRBV19 | CASATQGGHQPQHF | TGTGCCAGTGCAACCCAGGGGGGCCATCAGCCCCAGCATTTT
- | - | TRBJ1-3 | TRBV19 | CASSTQLDTFSGNTIYF | TGTGCCAGTAGTACACAACTAGACACATTCTCTGGAAACACCATATATTTT
TRBD1 | - | TRBJ1-6 | TRBV30 | CAWSRGTGRNSPLHF | TGTGCCTGGAGCCGTGGGACAGGGAGGAATTCACCCCTCCACTTT
- | - | TRBJ2-5 | TRBV12-3/TRBV12-4 | CASSLAAEYQETQYF | TGTGCCAGCAGTTTGGCAGCCGAGTACCAAGAGACCCAGTACTTC
- | once | TRBJ1-1 | TRBV3-1 | CASSQNGGGIITEAFF | TGTGCCAGCAGCCAGAACGGGGGGGGAATTATCACTGAAGCTTTCTTT
- | - | TRBJ1-6 | TRBV20-1 | CSASSGVIGARNSPLHF | TGCAGTGCTAGTAGTGGAGTAATTGGAGCACGGAATTCACCCCTCCACTTT
- | - | TRBJ2-5 | TRBV6-5 | CASRPQGLETQYF | TGTGCCAGCAGACCTCAGGGCCTGGAGACCCAGTACTTC